One sample yielded the 28 T cell receptor beta chains listed below, sequenced in a study of T cell responses to AZD1222 COVID-19 vaccine. Profiled with immunoSEQ multiplex PCR; TCRdb holds only in-frame clones, not every one. The sample contains 120,000 or so clones, around 90% of which appear only once. Sequenced here: peripheral blood, sampled on day 0 of AZD1222 vaccination. The source of these receptors is an adult in good health.

The chain uses TRBV4-1 and TRBJ2-5, with D hard to call. The CDR3 has 13 residues. V lost 1 base, J lost 6 bases, and 9 bases lay in between. Per germline, CDR1 MGHRA and CDR2 YSYEKL. The CDR3 spells CASSQAISQTQYF. In DNA, the CDR3 is TGCGCCAGCAGCCAAGCAATCTCGCAGACCCAGTACTTC.

The chain carries TRBV3-1 (or the pseudogene TRBV3-2) and TRBJ2-7, with 7 nucleotides matching TRBD1. Germline V gene lookup returns CDR1 LGHDT and CDR2 YNNKEL (reference sequence). J was trimmed by 3 bases and V by 0 bases; bases with no gene match: 11. CDR3 length equals 17 residues. The CDR3 is CASSQDGTVYLRYEQYF. CDR3 bases: TGTGCCAGCAGCCAAGACGGGACAGTGTATTTGCGCTACGAGCAGTACTTC.

The rearrangement joins TRBV7-3 to TRBJ2-1; TRBD1 matches 10 bases. CDR3 size: 16 residues. V was clipped by 5 bases and J by 4 bases; unmatched bases: 8. Germline assignment: CDR1 SGHTA and CDR2 FQGTGA. The CDR3: CASSAQTGGGYNEQFF. The CDR3 nucleotides are TGTGCCAGCAGCGCCCAGACAGGGGGCGGGTACAATGAGCAGTTCTTC.

The chain employs TRBV19 and TRBJ1-2, with TRBD1 identical over 7 bases. This CDR3 comprises 15 residues. Germline V lookup: CDR1 LNHDA, CDR2 SQIVND (reference sequence). V was pared by 5 bases and J by 6 bases, with 12 bases of the junction left unmatched. The CDR3 nucleotides are TGTGCCAGTAGTCGACAGGGACGACCGGGGGATGGCTACACCTTC. Residues: CASSRQGRPGDGYTF.

V usage is TRBV5-8 and J usage is TRBJ2-1, with 9 nucleotides matching TRBD2. The CDR3 has 13 amino acids. The V segment lost 6 bases and the J segment 6 bases; nucleotides outside the gene matches: 4. CDR1 is SGHTS and CDR2 is YDEGEE in the germline V gene. Written as DNA, the CDR3 is TGTGCCAGCAATGCGGGGGGGGTCAATGAGCAGTTCTTC. It codes for CASNAGGVNEQFF.

The chain combines TRBV27 with TRBJ2-3, with 11 bases aligning to TRBD1. Trimming took 5 bases from V and 7 from J; bases not matched to a gene: 5. The CDR3 sequence is 14 residues long. Germline CDR1 is MNHEY and CDR2 is SMNVEV (reference sequence). The CDR3 DNA sequence: TGTGCCAGCAGTCCGGGACAGGGGGTTAATACGCAGTATTTT. Protein product: CASSPGQGVNTQYF.

The CDR3 DNA reads TGTGCCAGCAGCTTCCGGGACGGAAGCTCCTACGAGCAGTACTTC. The encoded protein is CASSFRDGSSYEQYF. The chain links TRBV7-2 to TRBJ2-7; D may be TRBD1 or TRBD2 (5 bases each). CDR1 and CDR2 (germline): SGHTA, FQGNSA. The CDR3 extends over 15 amino acids. V lost 3 bases and J lost 0, with 12 bases in between. Drawing the rest from reference TRBV7-2 and TRBJ2-7, the complete variable domain is GAGVSQSPSNKVTEKGKDVELRCDPISGHTALYWYRQSLGQGLEFLIYFQGNSAPDKSGLPSDRFSAERTGGSVSTLTIQRTQQEDSAVYLCASSFRDGSSYEQYFGPGTRLTVT.

The table lists this clone with a count of one. The chain is built from TRBV6-4 and TRBJ1-2; D gene unclear. The ends were cut back, 7 bases at V and 3 bases at J, with 9 bases in the middle. CDR1 is MRHNA, CDR2 SNTAGT, per germline. The CDR3 is 12 residues long. The chain's CDR3 is CASTYGDYGYTF. The CDR3 DNA sequence: TGTGCCAGCACCTACGGGGACTATGGCTACACCTTC.

This chain's CDR3 is CASRDGTVDSNQPQHF. CDR3 nucleotide sequence: TGTGCCAGCAGGGATGGGACAGTTGATAGCAATCAGCCCCAGCATTTT. This rearrangement joins TRBV28 to TRBJ1-5; 7 nucleotides line up with TRBD1. Germline CDR1 and CDR2: MDHEN and SYDVKM. The CDR3 runs to 16 residues. The V and J ends lost 6 bases and 0 bases, in that order; junction bases with no gene match: 8. The full variable domain, rest sourced from reference TRBV28 and TRBJ1-5, is DVKVTQSSRYLVKRTGEKVFLECVQDMDHENMFWYRQDPGLGLRLIYFSYDVKMKEKGDIPEGYSVSREKKERFSLILESASTNQTSMYLCASRDGTVDSNQPQHFGDGTRLSIL.

The chain's CDR3 is CASSDSRTGMKWFVNTEAFF. The CDR3 nucleotides are TGTGCCAGCAGTGACTCGAGGACAGGGATGAAGTGGTTCGTTAACACTGAAGCTTTCTTT. V and J are TRBV6-4 and TRBJ1-1; 8 nucleotides align to TRBD1. With 0 bases clipped from V and 2 bases from J, the junction kept 17 bases outside the gene matches. The CDR3 has 20 residues. Germline CDR1 and CDR2: MRHNA and SNTAGT.

This clone was observed once. The J gene is TRBJ2-1, the V gene TRBV4-1, with D possibly TRBD2 on 6 matching bases. V was shortened by 1 base and J by 4 bases, with 14 bases between the two germline ends. The V gene's germline CDR1 is MGHRA and CDR2 YSYEKL. The CDR3 loop spans 16 amino acids. The chain's CDR3 is CASSQGGLGAYNEQFF. The CDR3 DNA follows: TGCGCCAGCAGCCAAGGGGGACTTGGGGCATACAATGAGCAGTTCTTC.

This clone has just one count. The gene calls are TRBV7-2 and TRBJ2-3; 7 positions match TRBD2. Unmatched junction bases numbered 6, after V lost 2 bases and J lost 4 bases. Germline-derived CDR1 and CDR2 are SGHTA and FQGNSA. This CDR3 has 15 residues. The CDR3 region has the DNA TGTGCCAGCAGCTTAAGCGGGGTCCCCCCAGATACGCAGTATTTT. It codes for CASSLSGVPPDTQYF.

The chain has TRBV6-5 and TRBJ1-4, with 9 bases that match TRBD1. V trimming: 5 bases; J trimming: 4 bases; junction bases outside the gene matches: 5. This CDR3 contains 15 residues. Germline-derived CDR1 and CDR2 are MNHEY and SVGAGI. CDR3 sequence (DNA): TGTGCCAGCAGTACGGGACAGGGCCTTAATGAAAAACTGTTTTTT. Translation gives CASSTGQGLNEKLFF.

This clone was counted a few times. The chain joins TRBV5-8 to TRBJ1-3, with unresolved D. V was shortened by 4 bases and J by 0 bases, with 8 bases between the two germline ends. The germline V gene has CDR1 SGHTS and CDR2 YDEGEE. CDR3 length: 14 amino acids. CDR3: CASSLLASGNTIYF. The CDR3, as DNA: TGTGCCAGCAGCCTACTAGCCTCTGGAAACACCATATATTTT.

This clone was found a few times. V usage is TRBV7-2 and J usage is TRBJ1-1; D is perhaps TRBD1 (6 bases). From germline, CDR1 is SGHTA and CDR2 FQGNSA. This CDR3 is 13 amino acids long. V was pared by 1 base and J by 8 bases, with 11 bases between. CDR3 in amino acids: CASSLVQGAEAFF. In DNA form, the CDR3 reads TGTGCCAGCAGCTTAGTACAGGGAGCCGAAGCTTTCTTT.

The chain recombines TRBV28 with TRBJ1-3; no clear D. The germline CDR1 and CDR2 sequences are MDHEN and SYDVKM. This CDR3 region has 14 residues. Trimming stripped 8 bases from V and 0 bases from J, with 11 bases between. This CDR3 is CASGDGSSGNTIYF. CDR3 coding DNA: TGTGCCAGCGGCGACGGGAGCTCTGGAAACACCATATATTTT.

The rearrangement uses TRBV7-9 and TRBJ1-2; D gene ambiguous. This CDR3 spans 12 amino acids. V lost 1 base to trimming and J lost 7 bases, with 7 bases between them. CDR1 is SEHNR, CDR2 FQNEAQ, per germline (reference sequence). The CDR3 region has the DNA TGTGCCAGCAGCTTAGAGGCCCGTGGCTACACCTTC. Translating gives CASSLEARGYTF.

The rearrangement uses TRBV6-4 and TRBJ1-1; possibly TRBD1 for D (6 bases). CDR1 is MRHNA and CDR2 is SNTAGT in the germline V gene. The CDR3 sequence is 13 residues long. Trimming removed 5 bases from V and 10 bases from J, with 17 bases in between. The CDR3 spells CASSRTGRERAFF. CDR3 nucleotides: TGTGCCAGCAGTAGAACAGGGCGCGAGAGAGCTTTCTTT.

The chain combines TRBV30 with TRBJ1-2; unclear D gene. The CDR3 is 13 amino acids. The V gene's germline CDR1 is GTSNPN and CDR2 SVGIG (reference sequence). V lost 0 bases, J lost 8 bases, and 13 bases lay in between. The DNA for the CDR3 is TGTGCCTGGAGTGTAGAGAGGGAGGAGGGCTACACCTTC. Protein sequence: CAWSVEREEGYTF.

The chain is built from TRBV5-8 and TRBJ1-5, with a weak D call TRBD1 (6 bases). CDR1 and CDR2 (germline): SGHTS, YDEGEE. The V gene lost 1 base and the J gene lost 2 bases, with 10 bases spanning the gap. The CDR3 sequence is 15 residues long. The CDR3 sequence is CASSLYRVGNQPQHF. The CDR3 nucleotides are TGTGCCAGCAGCTTGTACAGGGTCGGCAATCAGCCCCAGCATTTT.

This chain links TRBV28 with TRBJ1-3; 7 bases map to TRBD1. Germline V gives CDR1 MDHEN, CDR2 SYDVKM. The V segment lost 7 bases and the J segment 3 bases; nucleotides outside the gene matches: 6. CDR3 size: 14 residues. The CDR3 nucleotides read TGTGCCAGCATTCAGGGGGTCCATGGAAACACCATATATTTT. This gives the protein CASIQGVHGNTIYF.

The rearrangement uses TRBV3-1 (or the pseudogene TRBV3-2) and TRBJ2-7; D uncertain. Germline lookup yields CDR1 LGHDT and CDR2 YNNKEL (reference sequence). The ends were cut back, 4 bases at V and 3 bases at J, with 10 bases in the middle. The CDR3 is made up of 13 amino acids. This CDR3 reads CASSRGKFYEQYF. DNA for the CDR3: TGTGCCAGCAGCCGCGGAAAGTTCTACGAGCAGTACTTC.

The V call is TRBV15, the J call TRBJ2-5, with a possible D match to TRBD1 (5 bases). This CDR3 has 17 residues. With 0 bases removed from V and 5 bases from J, the gap between germline ends came to 19 bases. The germline V gene encodes CDR1 LNHNV and CDR2 YYDKDF (reference sequence). The DNA for the CDR3 is TGTGCCACCAGCAGAGATCACCGACAGACCGCCCCGGAGACCCAGTACTTC. The encoded protein is CATSRDHRQTAPETQYF.

The V call is TRBV6-1, the J call TRBJ2-7; D assignment may be TRBD1 or TRBD2 (5 bases each). The germline V and J ends were trimmed by 3 bases and 3 bases, with 15 bases remaining between them. The CDR3 contains 15 residues. The germline CDR1 and CDR2 sequences are MNHNS and SASEGT. CDR3 protein: CASSETGTPSYEQYF. The CDR3 DNA reads as TGTGCCAGCAGTGAGACCGGGACCCCAAGCTACGAGCAGTACTTC.

The chain uses TRBV6-5 and TRBJ2-7, with a possible D match to TRBD2 (7 bases). Germline V gene lookup returns CDR1 MNHEY and CDR2 SVGAGI. V was trimmed by 10 bases and J by 2 bases, leaving 18 bases between them. CDR3 length: 14 amino acids. Here the CDR3 DNA reads TGTGCCATCGGGGGGCAGGGGTCACCCTACGAGCAGTACTTC. It is translated as CAIGGQGSPYEQYF.

J is TRBJ2-3 and V is TRBV7-6, with no clear D. The CDR3 runs to 12 residues. The germline V gene encodes CDR1 SGHVS and CDR2 FNYEAQ. V lost 1 base and J lost 3, with 2 bases in between. CDR3 in amino acids: CASSLGTDTQYF. As DNA, the CDR3 is TGTGCCAGCAGCTTAGGGACAGATACGCAGTATTTT.

The J gene is TRBJ1-2, the V gene TRBV29-1; the match to TRBD1 covers 7 bases. Germline assignment: CDR1 SQVTM and CDR2 ANQGSEA. The CDR3 loop spans 14 amino acids. Unmatched junction bases numbered 8, after V lost 3 bases and J lost 4 bases. The DNA for the CDR3 is TGCAGCGTTGACCCGAGACAGGGAGGCTATGGCTACACCTTC. Residues: CSVDPRQGGYGYTF.

The chain is built from TRBV11-3 and TRBJ2-1; D is ambiguous. V was clipped by 0 bases and J by 3 bases, with 9 bases between them. Germline V lookup: CDR1 SGHNT, CDR2 YENEEA. CDR3 size: 15 residues. The DNA for the CDR3 is TGTGCCAGCAGCTTAGAGGGCGACCGCTACAATGAGCAGTTCTTC. Its translation is CASSLEGDRYNEQFF.